The entry that follows covers one T cell receptor beta chain sequence. The target of this receptor is not known. Base quality data are lacking; no much larger clone is found one base away. Library construction relied on the immunoSEQ multiplex PCR assay. Processing in the source paper ran as follows. Shannon entropy, which takes clonal size distribution into account, was used to quantify repertoire diversity. The Gini-Simpson index (Simpson_1-D) served as the measure of how unequally clonotypes were distributed. What TCRdb holds here is the immuneACCESS table cut down to in-frame rearrangements. Part of the clones is not present; checked against another copy, under half of the missing clones reflect an unresolved V gene, and the others are unexplained. V, J and clone size are taken as reported in that table, and D and trimming were inferred from the DNA itself. This sample has roughly 9,100 clones in its table, and approximately 90% of those were observed once. The ten largest account for about 2.7% of the sample.

The data are from a study of stem cell transplantation in POMP-related autoinflammatory disease listed by TCRdb under 2021. Looking at the study overall: The study hypothesis was that defective thymoproteasomes impair MHC class I-dependent CD8+ T-cell differentiation and positive selection, which skews the TRB repertoire. Prior to transplant, the patients had CD4+ naive T-cell skewing, low CD8+ T-cell proportions, and decreased T-cell cytokine secretion. High-throughput TRB sequencing assessed how POMP deficiency affects T-cell receptor beta repertoire diversity and CDR3 characteristics.

The V and J ends are trimmed by 4 bases and 0 bases, leaving 9 bases between them. Sequences MDHEN (CDR1) and SYDVKM (CDR2) are obtained from the germline V gene. From cysteine to phenylalanine, the CDR3 is 14 amino acids long. Only the CDR3 DNA stays, 42 bases, in frame from base 1. What this sample's time point label stands for: before hematopoietic stem cell transplant. PRAID was a condition in which autoinflammation came alongside prominent immunodeficiency. Prior to TRB sequencing, T-cell subsets (conventional T cells, CD8+ T cells, regulatory T cells, T follicular helper cells) were sorted. Points the paper makes about the study in general: In PRAID patients, the trend toward lower diversity and increased clonality reached statistical significance only for regulatory T cells. The number of unique TRB V-J gene pairings in PRAID patients was restricted. A trend toward lower TRB diversity and higher clonality was observed in PRAID patients across all analyzed T-cell subsets.

This material consisted of CD8+ T cells from PBMCs, taken before stem cell transplantation. The source of this sequence is a human donor with POMP-related autoinflammation and immune dysregulation (PRAID). Rearrangement joined TRBV28 to TRBJ1-1, and TRBD1 may be the D gene, going by 5 matching bases. The base sequence is TGTGCCAGCAGTTACTCGGGACTGAACACTGAAGCTTTCTTT. This is translated as CASSYSGLNTEAFF.